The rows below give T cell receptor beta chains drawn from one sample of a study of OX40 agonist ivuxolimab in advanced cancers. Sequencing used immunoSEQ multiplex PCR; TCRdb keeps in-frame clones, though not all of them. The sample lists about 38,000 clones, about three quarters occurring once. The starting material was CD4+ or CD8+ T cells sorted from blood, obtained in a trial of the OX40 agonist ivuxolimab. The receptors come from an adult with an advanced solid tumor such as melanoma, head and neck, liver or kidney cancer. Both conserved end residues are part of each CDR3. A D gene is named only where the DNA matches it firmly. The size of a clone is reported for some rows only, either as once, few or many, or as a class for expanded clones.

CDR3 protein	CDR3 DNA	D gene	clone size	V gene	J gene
CASSVGYEQYF	TGTGCCAGCAGTGTTGGGTACGAGCAGTACTTC	.	.	TRBV6-5	TRBJ2-7
CASSPTTGLNQPQHF	TGTGCCAGCAGTCCGACAACAGGGCTCAATCAGCCCCAGCATTTT	.	.	TRBV27	TRBJ1-5
CASSPTSLEQFF	TGTGCCAGCAGCCCCACCAGCCTAGAGCAGTTCTTC	.	.	TRBV7-2	TRBJ2-1
CASSRGRLNSGNTIYF	TGTGCCAGCAGCCGGGGACGTCTAAACTCTGGAAACACCATATATTTT	.	.	TRBV7-2	TRBJ1-3
CASSGRQGGAYNEQFF	TGTGCCAGCAGTGGAAGACAGGGAGGAGCCTACAATGAGCAGTTCTTC	.	.	TRBV28	TRBJ2-1
CASSPRGASYNEQFF	TGTGCCAGCAGCCCCCGCGGGGCCTCCTACAATGAGCAGTTCTTC	.	.	TRBV11-3	TRBJ2-1
CASSLFPDNYEQYF	TGTGCCAGCAGCTTATTCCCAGACAACTACGAGCAGTACTTC	.	.	TRBV11-2	TRBJ2-7
CASSPRETSTDTQYF	TGTGCCAGCAGTCCGCGGGAAACTAGCACAGATACGCAGTATTTT	.	.	TRBV28	TRBJ2-3
CASSLWGGTSGIYEQYF	TGTGCCAGCAGCTTATGGGGGGGGACTAGCGGAATCTACGAGCAGTACTTC	TRBD2	.	TRBV7-2	TRBJ2-7
CASSSRPMDGGNTIYF	TGTGCCAGCAGTTCCCGCCCAATGGACGGAGGAAACACCATATATTTT	.	.	TRBV6-5	TRBJ1-3
CASSSPGGPQYF	TGTGCCAGCAGTTCCCCAGGGGGTCCGCAGTACTTC	TRBD1	.	TRBV6-5	TRBJ2-7
CASKGEGCSDTQYF	TGTGCCAGCAAGGGGGAGGGCTGTTCAGATACGCAGTATTTT	.	.	TRBV21-1	TRBJ2-3
CASSPGQGPRNTGELFF	TGTGCCAGCAGCCCGGGACAGGGCCCGCGAAACACCGGGGAGCTGTTTTTT	TRBD1	.	TRBV4-2	TRBJ2-2
CASSPEMGPYEQYF	TGTGCCAGCAGCCCAGAGATGGGCCCCTACGAGCAGTACTTC	.	.	TRBV11-2	TRBJ2-7
CASSLLATADTQYF	TGTGCCAGCAGTCTACTAGCGACCGCAGATACGCAGTATTTT	TRBD2	few	TRBV27	TRBJ2-3
CASSQVGGLISNQPQHF	TGTGCCAGCAGCCAAGTGGGAGGGCTGATTAGCAATCAGCCCCAGCATTTT	.	.	TRBV7-2	TRBJ1-5
CASSEGQVSPYEQYF	TGCGCCAGCAGTGAGGGACAGGTCTCCCCCTACGAGCAGTACTTC	TRBD1	.	TRBV10-2	TRBJ2-7
CASSLRGRTEAFF	TGTGCCAGCAGTCTCAGGGGGCGGACTGAAGCTTTCTTT	TRBD1	few	TRBV27	TRBJ1-1
CAWSRTSEQFF	TGTGCCTGGAGTAGGACGAGTGAGCAGTTCTTC	.	.	TRBV30	TRBJ2-1
CASSWGQGAQYEQYF	TGCGCCAGCAGCTGGGGACAGGGGGCGCAATACGAGCAGTACTTC	TRBD1	.	TRBV5-1	TRBJ2-7
CAWRHGYTEAFF	TGTGCCTGGAGGCACGGATACACTGAAGCTTTCTTT	.	few	TRBV30	TRBJ1-1
CASSLWQDYEQYF	TGTGCCAGCAGCTTATGGCAGGACTACGAGCAGTACTTC	.	.	TRBV11-2	TRBJ2-7
CASSPLGSTDTQYF	TGTGCCAGCAGCCCCCTGGGCAGCACAGATACGCAGTATTTT	.	.	TRBV7-2	TRBJ2-3
CASSEAGLATGANVLTF	TGTGCCAGCAGTGAAGCGGGGCTGGCGACGGGGGCCAACGTCCTGACTTTC	.	once	TRBV6-1	TRBJ2-6
CAISETGGAGANVLTF	TGTGCCATCAGTGAGACAGGGGGCGCTGGGGCCAACGTCCTGACTTTC	TRBD1	medium-sized	TRBV10-3	TRBJ2-6
CATYNPLDMDKAETQYF	TGTGCCACCTATAACCCTTTGGACATGGACAAGGCGGAGACCCAGTACTTC	.	.	TRBV19	TRBJ2-5
CASRQGGGYTF	TGTGCCAGCAGACAGGGTGGTGGCTACACCTTC	.	.	TRBV6-5	TRBJ1-2
CASSSRQGWETQYF	TGTGCCAGCAGCTCCAGACAGGGGTGGGAGACCCAGTACTTC	TRBD1	.	TRBV28	TRBJ2-5